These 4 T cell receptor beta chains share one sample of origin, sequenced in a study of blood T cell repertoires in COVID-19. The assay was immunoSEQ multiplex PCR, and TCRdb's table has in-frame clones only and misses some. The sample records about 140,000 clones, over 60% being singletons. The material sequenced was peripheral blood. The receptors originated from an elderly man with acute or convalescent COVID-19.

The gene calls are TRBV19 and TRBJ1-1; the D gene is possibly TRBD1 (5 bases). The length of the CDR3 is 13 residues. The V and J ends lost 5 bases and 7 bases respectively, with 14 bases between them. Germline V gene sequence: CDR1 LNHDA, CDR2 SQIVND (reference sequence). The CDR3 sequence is CASSESFTGEAFF. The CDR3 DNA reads TGTGCCAGTAGTGAATCCTTTACAGGTGAAGCTTTCTTT.

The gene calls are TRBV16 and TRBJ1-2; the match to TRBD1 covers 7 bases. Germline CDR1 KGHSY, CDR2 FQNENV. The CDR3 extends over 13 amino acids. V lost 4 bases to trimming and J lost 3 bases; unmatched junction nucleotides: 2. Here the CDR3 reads CASSLGTDYGYTF. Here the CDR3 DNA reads TGTGCCAGCAGCCTTGGGACAGACTATGGCTACACCTTC.

This CDR3 is CASSLDPQETQYF. The DNA of the CDR3 is TGTGCCAGCAGCTTAGACCCTCAGGAGACCCAGTACTTC. J is TRBJ2-5 and V is TRBV11-2; D remains ambiguous. The V and J ends lost 0 bases and 5 bases respectively, with 7 bases between them. CDR3 length equals 13 residues. The germline V gene encodes CDR1 SGHAT and CDR2 FQNNGV.

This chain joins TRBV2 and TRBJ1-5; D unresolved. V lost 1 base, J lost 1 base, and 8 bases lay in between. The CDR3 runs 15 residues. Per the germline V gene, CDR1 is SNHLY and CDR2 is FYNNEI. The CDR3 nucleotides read TGTGCCAGCAGTGAAGAGATAGAGAGCAATCAGCCCCAGCATTTT. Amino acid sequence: CASSEEIESNQPQHF. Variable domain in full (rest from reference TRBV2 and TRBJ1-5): EPEVTQTPSHQVTQMGQEVILRCVPISNHLYFYWYRQILGQKVEFLVSFYNNEISEKSEIFDDQFSVERPDGSNFTLKIRSTKLEDSAMYFCASSEEIESNQPQHFGDGTRLSIL.